These 19 T cell receptor beta chains were sequenced from one sample in a study of monozygotic twins with cystic fibrosis. The assay was immunoSEQ multiplex PCR, and TCRdb's table has in-frame clones only and misses some. Of 39,000 or so clones listed, about 93% are singletons. Material for sequencing was blood. The receptors come from a boy between 2 and 10 years old with cystic fibrosis.

The chain is built from TRBV11-2 and TRBJ1-3; TRBD1 might be the D (6 bases). Trimming removed 3 bases from V and 5 bases from J, with 14 bases in between. This CDR3 is 15 amino acids long. CDR1 and CDR2 (germline): SGHAT, FQNNGV. The CDR3 sequence: CASSFGQGSRNTIYF. Written as DNA, the CDR3 is TGTGCCAGCAGCTTTGGGCAGGGGAGTAGAAACACCATATATTTT.

CDR3 DNA: TGTGCCAGCAGCCCCGCGGAACAGGGAGGCAATGAGCAGTTCTTC. It encodes CASSPAEQGGNEQFF. The rearrangement joins TRBV6-1 to TRBJ2-1; tentatively, D is TRBD1 or TRBD2 (6 bases each). Germline V lookup: CDR1 MNHNS, CDR2 SASEGT. With 6 bases removed from V and 6 bases from J, the gap between germline ends came to 18 bases. The CDR3 length is 15 residues.

The genes are TRBV6-6 and TRBJ2-7; 7 nucleotides align to TRBD1. Germline CDR1 MNHNY, CDR2 SVGAGI (reference sequence). The length of the CDR3 is 15 residues. The J segment lost 5 bases and the V segment lost 6 bases, leaving 13 bases of the junction unmatched. DNA of the CDR3: TGTGCCAGCAGCCGGACAGGACTTTTTTCCGACGAGCAGTACTTC. Translated, it gives CASSRTGLFSDEQYF.

CDR3 nucleotides: TGTGCCAGCAGCTTAGGAGGGGTGGGTCAGCCCCAGCATTTT. It specifies CASSLGGVGQPQHF. The chain employs TRBV7-8 and TRBJ1-5, with a possible D match to TRBD1 (5 bases). The germline CDR1 and CDR2 sequences are SGHVS and FQNEAQ. V was clipped by 1 base and J by 6 bases, with 10 bases between them. CDR3 length: 14 residues. The full variable domain, completed using reference TRBV7-8 and TRBJ1-5, is GAGVSQSPRYKVAKRGQDVALRCDPISGHVSLFWYQQALGQGPEFLTYFQNEAQLDKSGLPSDRFFAERPEGSVSTLKIQRTQQEDSAVYLCASSLGGVGQPQHFGDGTRLSIL.

The chain carries TRBV7-8 and TRBJ1-4; possibly TRBD1 for D (6 bases). The CDR3 sequence is 18 residues long. V lost 2 bases to trimming and J lost 1 base, with 17 bases between them. In germline, CDR1 is SGHVS, CDR2 FQNEAQ. The CDR3 loop is CASSLLYGTRRTNEKLFF. CDR3 bases: TGTGCCAGCAGCTTACTATATGGGACAAGGAGAACTAATGAAAAACTGTTTTTT.

V and J are TRBV4-2 and TRBJ1-5; D not resolved. The CDR3 length is 16 residues. Germline V gene lookup returns CDR1 LGHNA and CDR2 YNFKEQ. V lost 0 bases to trimming and J lost 0 bases, with 9 bases between them. The CDR3 DNA reads TGTGCCAGCAGCCAAGATAACAGCAATAGCAATCAGCCCCAGCATTTT. Its translation is CASSQDNSNSNQPQHF.

The rearrangement uses TRBV9 and TRBJ1-2; D possibly corresponds to TRBD1 (5 bases). The CDR3 totals 12 residues. In germline, CDR1 is SGDLS, CDR2 YYNGEE. Trimming pared 3 bases from V and 5 bases from J, leaving 8 bases between. The DNA of the CDR3 is TGTGCCAGCAGCGGTCCAGGGTATGGCTACACCTTC. Translated, it gives CASSGPGYGYTF.

The rearrangement uses TRBV11-3 and TRBJ2-7; TRBD2 matches at 7 bases. In germline, CDR1 is SGHNT, CDR2 YENEEA. The CDR3 has 16 amino acids. V shed 4 bases and J 4 bases; nucleotides not matched to a gene: 13. DNA of the CDR3: TGTGCCAGCAGCTCCCGGAGACCGCTGGGGGGGTACGAGCAGTACTTC. Its translation is CASSSRRPLGGYEQYF.

The chain uses TRBV6-5 and TRBJ2-4; TRBD1 agrees at 12 bases. CDR3 length: 14 amino acids. The germline V gene encodes CDR1 MNHEY and CDR2 SVGAGI. The J segment lost 9 bases and the V segment lost 5 bases, leaving 5 bases of the junction unmatched. The CDR3 is CASSPGTGGFIQYF. In DNA, the CDR3 is TGTGCCAGCAGTCCTGGGACAGGGGGCTTCATTCAGTACTTC.

This clone turned up a few times. The chain recombines TRBV7-6 with TRBJ2-7; D call uncertain. The CDR3 is made up of 15 amino acids. The germline V gene encodes CDR1 SGHVS and CDR2 FNYEAQ. The V gene lost 4 bases and the J gene lost 0 bases, with 13 bases spanning the gap. The CDR3, as DNA: TGTGCCAGCAGCTACAGACACGGTAGCTCCTACGAGCAGTACTTC. Translation gives CASSYRHGSSYEQYF.

The chain is built from TRBV7-9 and TRBJ2-2; possible D gene TRBD1, 5 bases. The CDR3 has 15 amino acids. Germline V gives CDR1 SEHNR, CDR2 FQNEAQ (reference sequence). Trimming took off 3 bases at V and 0 bases at J, with 8 bases between the two ends. This chain's CDR3 is CASSLETANTGELFF. As DNA, the CDR3 is TGTGCCAGCAGCTTGGAGACAGCGAACACCGGGGAGCTGTTTTTT.

The genes are TRBV5-1 and TRBJ1-2; TRBD1 agrees at 7 bases. There are 15 residues in the CDR3. The germline V gene has CDR1 SGHRS and CDR2 YFSETQ. V lost 0 bases, J lost 6 bases, and 8 bases stayed unmatched. DNA of the CDR3: TGCGCCAGCAGCTTGGAAGGGGGCGTCGTACATGGCTACACCTTC. It yields the protein CASSLEGGVVHGYTF.

The chain is built from TRBV10-3 and TRBJ1-6; D is undetermined. Trimming removed 8 bases at V and 5 bases at J, with 16 bases between. The germline V gene encodes CDR1 ENHRY and CDR2 SYGVKD. The CDR3 covers 15 residues. The CDR3 is CAIRRSAVDNSPLHF. The CDR3 DNA is TGTGCCATCCGACGGTCGGCAGTCGATAATTCACCCCTCCACTTT.

The gene calls are TRBV7-2 and TRBJ2-5, with D perhaps matching TRBD2 (5 bases). The CDR3 extends over 14 amino acids. V lost 8 bases, J lost 6 bases, and 19 bases lay in between. Germline CDR1 SGHTA, CDR2 FQGNSA. The CDR3 bases are TGTGCCAGCTCCCTGGGAGTTAACAAGCAGACCCAGTACTTC. Translated: CASSLGVNKQTQYF.

On this clone: The junction differs from germline at one of its ends, possibly a read error. This sequence joins TRBV9 and TRBJ2-7; D is uncertain. In germline, CDR1 is SGDLS, CDR2 YYNGEE. The CDR3 sequence is 13 residues long. CDR3 in DNA: TGTGCCAGCAGCGCCCGTGGCTCCCACGAGCAGTACTTC. Amino acid sequence: CASSARGSHEQYF.

V and J are TRBV6-5 and TRBJ1-1; maybe TRBD1 (6 bases). This CDR3 has 14 residues. V lost 7 bases to trimming and J lost 5 bases, with 17 bases between them. Germline values: CDR1 MNHEY, CDR2 SVGAGI. DNA of the CDR3: TGTGCCAGCACCCCGGGGGGCGGTGGTACTGAAGCTTTCTTT. Translation: CASTPGGGGTEAFF.

The J gene is TRBJ1-1, the V gene TRBV29-1; TRBD1 might be the D (5 bases). The CDR3 totals 12 residues. V lost 7 bases, J lost 5 bases, and 14 bases lay in between. Germline-derived CDR1 and CDR2 are SQVTM and ANQGSEA. CDR3 protein: CSARDGETEAFF. The CDR3, as DNA: TGCAGCGCCCGGGACGGCGAAACTGAAGCTTTCTTT.

The chain uses TRBV12-5 and TRBJ2-5; D possibly corresponds to TRBD2 (6 bases). The CDR3 is 15 residues long. Trimming cost V 2 bases and J 5 bases, with 15 bases left between them. Germline assignment: CDR1 LGHNT and CDR2 FRNRAP. CDR3 DNA sequence: TGTGCTAGTGGTTTGAGCAACTGGGGGAGGGAGACCCAGTACTTC. Translation gives CASGLSNWGRETQYF.

This rearrangement joins TRBV5-1 to TRBJ1-1; maybe TRBD1 (5 bases). Germline V gene data show CDR1 as SGHRS and CDR2 as YFSETQ. The V gene lost 7 bases and the J gene lost 1 base, with 11 bases spanning the gap. CDR3 length: 13 residues. The chain's CDR3 is CASWGDSNTEAFF. For the CDR3, the DNA is TGCGCCAGCTGGGGGGACTCGAACACTGAAGCTTTCTTT.